This T cell receptor beta chain was identified during a study of cytomegalovirus exposure and HLA in healthy donors. The J segment lost 1 base and the V segment lost 3 bases, leaving 10 bases of the junction unmatched. The CDR3 has 17 amino acids. Germline CDR1 and CDR2: SGHKS and YYEKEE (reference sequence). Repertoires were generated with immunoSEQ multiplex PCR, while TCRdb's copy carries only in-frame clones and drops some. This table has approximately 150,000 clones, roughly 84% appearing once. The chain employs TRBV5-5 and TRBJ1-5; 7 bases map to TRBD1. The sequence came from a man younger than 45 in good health and CMV-seropositive. The material sequenced was PBMCs. CDR3 sequence (DNA): TGTGCCAGCAGCTCGACCCTGACAGGGTCGAGCAATCAGCCCCAGCATTTT. Residues: CASSSTLTGSSNQPQHF. The variable domain in full, completed from reference TRBV5-5 and TRBJ1-5, reads DAGVTQSPTHLIKTRGQQVTLRCSPISGHKSVSWYQQVLGQGPQFIFQYYEKEERGRGNFPDRFSARQFPNYSSELNVNALLLGDSALYLCASSSTLTGSSNQPQHFGDGTRLSIL.